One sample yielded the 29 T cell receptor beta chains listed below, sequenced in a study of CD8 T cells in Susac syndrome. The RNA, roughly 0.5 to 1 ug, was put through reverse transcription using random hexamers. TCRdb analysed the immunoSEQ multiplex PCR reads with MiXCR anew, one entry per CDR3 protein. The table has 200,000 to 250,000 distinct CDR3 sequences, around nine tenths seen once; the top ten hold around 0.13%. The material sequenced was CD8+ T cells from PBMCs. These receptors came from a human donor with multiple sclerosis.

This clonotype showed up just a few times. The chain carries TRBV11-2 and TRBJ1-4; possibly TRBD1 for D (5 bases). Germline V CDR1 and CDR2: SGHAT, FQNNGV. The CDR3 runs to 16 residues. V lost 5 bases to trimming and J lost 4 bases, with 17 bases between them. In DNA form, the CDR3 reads TGTGCCAGCAGCCCCAATCCCCAGGGTGTTAATGAAAAACTGTTTTTT. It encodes CASSPNPQGVNEKLFF. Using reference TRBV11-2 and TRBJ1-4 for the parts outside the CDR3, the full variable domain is EAGVAQSPRYKIIEKRQSVAFWCNPISGHATLYWYQQILGQGPKLLIQFQNNGVVDDSQLPKDRFSAERLKGVDSTLKIQPAKLEDSAVYLCASSPNPQGVNEKLFFGSGTQLSVL.

CDR3 DNA: TGTGCCAGCAGCGGCCCGGGACAGGGGCCGTCAGATACGCAGTATTTT. This sequence encodes CASSGPGQGPSDTQYF. The chain employs TRBV11-1 and TRBJ2-3; 10 bases line up with TRBD1. The V segment lost 5 bases and the J segment 4 bases; nucleotides outside the gene matches: 9. Germline assignment: CDR1 SGHAT and CDR2 FQDESV (reference sequence). The CDR3 consists of 16 residues.

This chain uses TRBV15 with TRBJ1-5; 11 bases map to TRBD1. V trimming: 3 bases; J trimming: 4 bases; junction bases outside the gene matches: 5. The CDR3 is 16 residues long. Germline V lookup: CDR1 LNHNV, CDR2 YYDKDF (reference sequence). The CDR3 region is CATSRGQGGTNQPQHF. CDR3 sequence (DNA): TGTGCCACCAGCAGGGGACAGGGGGGAACAAATCAGCCCCAGCATTTT.

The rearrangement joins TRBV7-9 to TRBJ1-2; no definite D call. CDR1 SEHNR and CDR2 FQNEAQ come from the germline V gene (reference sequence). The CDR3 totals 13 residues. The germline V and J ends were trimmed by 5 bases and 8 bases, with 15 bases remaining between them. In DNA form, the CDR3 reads TGTGCCAGCAGCCCTTTTGGGGATCTCGGCTACACCTTC. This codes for CASSPFGDLGYTF.

This chain's CDR3 is CASSQEDRDLTYNEQFF. For the CDR3, the DNA is TGCGCCAGCAGCCAAGAGGACCGGGACCTTACCTACAATGAGCAGTTCTTC. This chain connects TRBV4-3 to TRBJ2-1, with D possibly being TRBD1 or TRBD2 (5 bases each). V was cut by 0 bases and J by 2 bases, with 14 bases left in between. The CDR3 sequence is 17 residues long. Germline V gives CDR1 LGHNA, CDR2 YSLEER.

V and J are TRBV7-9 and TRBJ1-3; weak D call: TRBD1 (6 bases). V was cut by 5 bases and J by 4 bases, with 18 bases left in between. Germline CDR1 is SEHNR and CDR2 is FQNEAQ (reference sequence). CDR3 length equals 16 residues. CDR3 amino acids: CASSGPTGGAGNTIYF. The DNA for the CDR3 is TGTGCCAGCAGCGGTCCGACAGGTGGGGCAGGAAACACCATATATTTT.

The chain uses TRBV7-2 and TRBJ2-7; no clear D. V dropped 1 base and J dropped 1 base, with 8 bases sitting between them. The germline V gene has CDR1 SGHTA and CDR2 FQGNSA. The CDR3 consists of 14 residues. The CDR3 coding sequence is TGTGCCAGCAGCTTAGGGGTGATTTCCTACGAGCAGTACTTC. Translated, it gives CASSLGVISYEQYF.

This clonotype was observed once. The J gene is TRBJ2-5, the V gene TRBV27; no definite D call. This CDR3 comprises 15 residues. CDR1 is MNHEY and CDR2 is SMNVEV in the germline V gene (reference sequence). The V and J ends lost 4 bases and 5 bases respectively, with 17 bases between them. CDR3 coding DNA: TGTGCCAGCAGTTCCGCCACGGACGCCCTGGAGACCCAGTACTTC. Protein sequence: CASSSATDALETQYF.

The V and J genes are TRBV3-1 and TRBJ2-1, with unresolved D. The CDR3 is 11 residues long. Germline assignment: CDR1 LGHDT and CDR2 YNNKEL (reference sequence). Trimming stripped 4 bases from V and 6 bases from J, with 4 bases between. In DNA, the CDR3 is TGTGCCAGCAGCCTTTGCAATGAGCAGTTCTTC. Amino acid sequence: CASSLCNEQFF.

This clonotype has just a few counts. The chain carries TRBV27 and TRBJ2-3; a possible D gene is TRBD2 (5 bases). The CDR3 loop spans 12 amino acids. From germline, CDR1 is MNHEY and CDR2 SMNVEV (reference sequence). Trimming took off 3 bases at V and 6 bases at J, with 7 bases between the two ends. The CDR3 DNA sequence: TGTGCCAGCAGTTTTCCGGGGGATACGCAGTATTTT. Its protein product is CASSFPGDTQYF.

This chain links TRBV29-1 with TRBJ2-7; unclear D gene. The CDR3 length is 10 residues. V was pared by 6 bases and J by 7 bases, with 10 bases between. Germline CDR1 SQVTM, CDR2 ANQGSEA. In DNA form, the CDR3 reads TGCAGCGTCTGGGTTGGGGAGCAGTACTTC. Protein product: CSVWVGEQYF.

CDR3 DNA: TGTGCCAGCAGCGTAGGGGGGAATGGTATCGTGCAGTACTTC. This translates into CASSVGGNGIVQYF. The chain uses TRBV9 and TRBJ2-7, with D tentatively TRBD1 or TRBD2 (5 bases each). This CDR3 is 14 amino acids long. CDR1 is SGDLS and CDR2 is YYNGEE in the germline V gene. Trimming pared 0 bases from V and 9 bases from J, leaving 16 bases between. The whole variable domain, filled in from reference TRBV9 and TRBJ2-7, reads DSGVTQTPKHLITATGQRVTLRCSPRSGDLSVYWYQQSLDQGLQFLIQYYNGEERAKGNILERFSAQQFPDLHSELNLSSLELGDSALYFCASSVGGNGIVQYFGPGTRLTVT.

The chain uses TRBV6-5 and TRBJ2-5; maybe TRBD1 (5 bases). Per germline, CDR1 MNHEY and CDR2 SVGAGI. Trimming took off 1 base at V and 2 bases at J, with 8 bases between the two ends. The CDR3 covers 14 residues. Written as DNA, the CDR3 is TGTGCCAGCAGTTACTTACGGACACAAGAGACCCAGTACTTC. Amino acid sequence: CASSYLRTQETQYF.

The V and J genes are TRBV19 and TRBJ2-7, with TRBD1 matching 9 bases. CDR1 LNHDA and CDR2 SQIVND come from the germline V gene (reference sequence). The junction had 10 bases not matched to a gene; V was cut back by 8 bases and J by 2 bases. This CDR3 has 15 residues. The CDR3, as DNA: TGTGCCAGTTCCCCGGGACAGGGACCTGCCTACGAGCAGTACTTC. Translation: CASSPGQGPAYEQYF.

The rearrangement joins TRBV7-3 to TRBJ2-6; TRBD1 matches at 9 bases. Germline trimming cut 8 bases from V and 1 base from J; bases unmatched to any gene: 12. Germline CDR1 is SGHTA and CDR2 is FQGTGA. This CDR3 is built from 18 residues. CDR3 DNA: TGTGCCAGCGGCGTTGACAGGGGGTTACCATCTGGGGCCAACGTCCTGACTTTC. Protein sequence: CASGVDRGLPSGANVLTF.

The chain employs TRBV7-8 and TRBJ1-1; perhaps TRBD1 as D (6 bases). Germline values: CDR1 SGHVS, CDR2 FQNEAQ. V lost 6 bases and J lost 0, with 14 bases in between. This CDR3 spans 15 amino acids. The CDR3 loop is CASRGSGVLNTEAFF. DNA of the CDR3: TGTGCCAGCAGGGGATCAGGGGTTCTGAACACTGAAGCTTTCTTT. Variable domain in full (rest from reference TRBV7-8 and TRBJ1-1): GAGVSQSPRYKVAKRGQDVALRCDPISGHVSLFWYQQALGQGPEFLTYFQNEAQLDKSGLPSDRFFAERPEGSVSTLKIQRTQQEDSAVYLCASRGSGVLNTEAFFGQGTRLTVV.

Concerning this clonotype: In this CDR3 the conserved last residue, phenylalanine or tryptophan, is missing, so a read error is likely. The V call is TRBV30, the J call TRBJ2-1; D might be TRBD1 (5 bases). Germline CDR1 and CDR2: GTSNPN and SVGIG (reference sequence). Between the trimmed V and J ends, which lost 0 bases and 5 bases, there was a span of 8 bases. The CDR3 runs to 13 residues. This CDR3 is CAWSVGANNEQFL. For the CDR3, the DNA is TGTGCCTGGAGTGTTGGGGCGAACAATGAGCAGTTCCTC.

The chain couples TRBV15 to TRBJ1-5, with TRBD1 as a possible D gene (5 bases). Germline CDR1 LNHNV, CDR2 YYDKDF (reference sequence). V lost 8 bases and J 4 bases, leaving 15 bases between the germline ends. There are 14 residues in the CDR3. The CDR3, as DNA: TGTGCCACCTCGACTAGGGGAGGGAATCAGCCCCAGCATTTT. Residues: CATSTRGGNQPQHF.

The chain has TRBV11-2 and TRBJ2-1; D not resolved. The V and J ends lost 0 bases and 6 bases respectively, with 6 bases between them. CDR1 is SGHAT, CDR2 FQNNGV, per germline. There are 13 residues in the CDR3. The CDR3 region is CASSLDSRNEQFF. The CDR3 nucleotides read TGTGCCAGCAGCTTAGACTCCCGCAATGAGCAGTTCTTC. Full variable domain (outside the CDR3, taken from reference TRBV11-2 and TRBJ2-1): EAGVAQSPRYKIIEKRQSVAFWCNPISGHATLYWYQQILGQGPKLLIQFQNNGVVDDSQLPKDRFSAERLKGVDSTLKIQPAKLEDSAVYLCASSLDSRNEQFFGPGTRLTVL.

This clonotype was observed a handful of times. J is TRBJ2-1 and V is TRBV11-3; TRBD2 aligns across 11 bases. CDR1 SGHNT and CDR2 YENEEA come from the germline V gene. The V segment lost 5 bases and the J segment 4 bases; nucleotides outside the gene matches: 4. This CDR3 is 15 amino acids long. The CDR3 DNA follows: TGTGCCAGCAGCGTTACTAGCGGGGGATACAATGAGCAGTTCTTC. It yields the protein CASSVTSGGYNEQFF.

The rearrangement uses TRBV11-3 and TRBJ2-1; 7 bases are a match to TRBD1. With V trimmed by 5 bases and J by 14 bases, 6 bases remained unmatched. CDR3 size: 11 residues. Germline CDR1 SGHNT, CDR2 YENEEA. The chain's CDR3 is CASSAGTVEFF. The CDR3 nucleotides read TGTGCCAGCAGCGCCGGGACAGTGGAGTTCTTC.

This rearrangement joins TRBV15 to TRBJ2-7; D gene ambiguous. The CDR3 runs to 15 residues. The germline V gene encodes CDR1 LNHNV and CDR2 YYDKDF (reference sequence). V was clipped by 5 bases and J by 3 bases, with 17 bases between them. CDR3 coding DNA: TGTGCCACCAGCCTCGGTTCTCAGATTGGCTACGAGCAGTACTTC. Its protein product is CATSLGSQIGYEQYF.

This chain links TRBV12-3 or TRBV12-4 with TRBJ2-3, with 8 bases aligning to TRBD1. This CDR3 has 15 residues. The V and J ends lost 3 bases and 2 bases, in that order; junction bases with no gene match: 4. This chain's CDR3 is CASSFRDRHTDTQYF. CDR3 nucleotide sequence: TGTGCCAGCAGTTTCCGGGACAGGCACACAGATACGCAGTATTTT.

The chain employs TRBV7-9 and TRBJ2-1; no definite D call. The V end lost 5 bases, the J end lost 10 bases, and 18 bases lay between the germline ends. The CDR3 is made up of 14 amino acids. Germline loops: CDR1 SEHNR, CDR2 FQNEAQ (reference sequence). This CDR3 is CASSRPGVRTEQFF. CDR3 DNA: TGTGCCAGCAGCCGCCCGGGCGTACGGACGGAGCAGTTCTTC.

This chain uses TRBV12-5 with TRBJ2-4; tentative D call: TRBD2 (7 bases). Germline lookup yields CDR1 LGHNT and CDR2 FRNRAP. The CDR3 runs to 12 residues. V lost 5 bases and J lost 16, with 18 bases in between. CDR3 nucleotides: TGTGCTAGTGGTGCCGGGGGGACAACGGTATACTTC. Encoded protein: CASGAGGTTVYF.

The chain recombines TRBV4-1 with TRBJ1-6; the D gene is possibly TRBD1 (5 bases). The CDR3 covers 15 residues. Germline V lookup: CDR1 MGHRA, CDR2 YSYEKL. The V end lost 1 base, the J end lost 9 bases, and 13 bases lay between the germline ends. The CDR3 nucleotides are TGCGCCAGCAGCCAAGTTACGGGGGTAGGTTCACCCCTCCACTTT. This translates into CASSQVTGVGSPLHF.

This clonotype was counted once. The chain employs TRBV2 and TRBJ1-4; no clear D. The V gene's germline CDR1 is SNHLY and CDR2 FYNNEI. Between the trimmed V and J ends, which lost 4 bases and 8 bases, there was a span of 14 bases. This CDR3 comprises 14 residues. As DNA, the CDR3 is TGTGCCAGCAGTGGGTTCCAGAGTGGGGAAAAACTGTTTTTT. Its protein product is CASSGFQSGEKLFF.

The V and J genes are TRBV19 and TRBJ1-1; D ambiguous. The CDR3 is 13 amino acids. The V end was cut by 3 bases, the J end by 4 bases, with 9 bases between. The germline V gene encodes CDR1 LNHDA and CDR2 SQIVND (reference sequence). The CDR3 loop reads CASSMSGSTEAFF. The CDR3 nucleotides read TGTGCCAGTAGTATGTCGGGTAGCACTGAAGCTTTCTTT. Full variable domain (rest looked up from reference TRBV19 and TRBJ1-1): DGGITQSPKYLFRKEGQNVTLSCEQNLNHDAMYWYRQDPGQGLRLIYYSQIVNDFQKGDIAEGYSVSREKKESFPLTVTSAQKNPTAFYLCASSMSGSTEAFFGQGTRLTVV.

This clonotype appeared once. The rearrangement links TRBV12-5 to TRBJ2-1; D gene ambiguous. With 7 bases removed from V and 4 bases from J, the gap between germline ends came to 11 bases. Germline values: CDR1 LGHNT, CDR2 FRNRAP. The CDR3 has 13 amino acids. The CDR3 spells CASEIDSYNEQFF. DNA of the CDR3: TGTGCTAGTGAGATCGACTCTTACAATGAGCAGTTCTTC.